Below are 20 T cell receptor beta chains sequenced from a single sample in a study of beta chain features in type 1 diabetes. Broader study findings: Patients with Type 1 diabetes showed moderately but significantly shorter TCRB CDR3s in all four CD4+ subsets.

These receptors' targets are unknown. Reverse transcribing all isolated RNA meant expressed TCRB transcripts were sequenced. Profiling relied on immunoSEQ multiplex PCR, and the TCRdb table lists in-frame clones only, not all of them. The table shows around 260,000 clones, with approximately 24% occurring only once. Material: naive CD4+ T cells from blood. The source of these receptors is a woman aged 25 to 39 with type 1 diabetes.

This chain joins TRBV5-1 and TRBJ2-7; 9 bases agree with TRBD2. V was pared by 1 base and J by 0 bases, with 5 bases of the junction left unmatched. Germline values: CDR1 SGHRS, CDR2 YFSETQ. This CDR3 comprises 16 residues. For the CDR3, the DNA is TGCGCCAGCAGCTTGCTGGCTAGCGGGGCCTCCTACGAGCAGTACTTC. The encoded protein is CASSLLASGASYEQYF.

This chain uses TRBV27 with TRBJ1-5; possible D gene TRBD1, 6 bases. Germline CDR1 is MNHEY and CDR2 is SMNVEV (reference sequence). Trimming shortened V by 0 bases and J by 7 bases, and 13 bases separated the two germline ends. The CDR3 sequence is 15 residues long. DNA of the CDR3: TGTGCCAGCAGTTTATCGATTGGGGGCTGGCAGCCCCAGCATTTT. Translating it yields CASSLSIGGWQPQHF.

The chain is built from TRBV4-2 and TRBJ1-5; tentative D call: TRBD1 (6 bases). V dropped 0 bases and J dropped 7 bases, with 10 bases sitting between them. The CDR3 runs 14 residues. Germline values: CDR1 LGHNA, CDR2 YNFKEQ. The CDR3 region is CASSQDQGLQPQHF. The DNA for the CDR3 is TGTGCCAGCAGCCAAGATCAGGGGCTCCAGCCCCAGCATTTT.

V and J are TRBV4-1 and TRBJ2-7, with 10 bases identical to TRBD2. J lost 6 bases, V lost 2 bases, and 7 bases had no gene match. In germline, CDR1 is MGHRA, CDR2 YSYEKL. CDR3 length: 15 amino acids. The CDR3 region is CASSQTGLAAVEQYF. In DNA, the CDR3 is TGCGCCAGCAGCCAAACCGGACTAGCGGCTGTCGAGCAGTACTTC.

The chain links TRBV7-2 to TRBJ2-1; D might be TRBD1 (6 bases). Trimming removed 5 bases at V and 1 base at J, with 9 bases between. The germline V gene has CDR1 SGHTA and CDR2 FQGNSA. The CDR3 is 14 amino acids. CDR3 in amino acids: CASSRDRSYNEQFF. For the CDR3, the DNA is TGTGCCAGCAGCAGAGACAGGTCCTACAATGAGCAGTTCTTC.

This clone has a handful of counts. This chain uses TRBV11-2 with TRBJ2-3; D is unresolved. CDR1 is SGHAT, CDR2 FQNNGV, per germline. V was trimmed by 5 bases and J by 8 bases, leaving 11 bases between them. CDR3 length: 12 amino acids. The CDR3 DNA reads TGTGCCAGCAGCGACACTGCGATTACGCAGTATTTT. Translation: CASSDTAITQYF.

About this clone itself: The sample contains more than one DNA sequence encoding this CDR3. This sequence joins TRBV30 and TRBJ2-7; 7 bases line up with TRBD1. CDR1 is GTSNPN and CDR2 is SVGIG in the germline V gene (reference sequence). The CDR3 totals 12 residues. The J segment lost 4 bases and the V segment lost 1 base, leaving 1 base of the junction unmatched. Here the CDR3 DNA reads TGTGCCTGGAGTGCACAGGGGTACGAGCAGTACTTC. It yields the protein CAWSAQGYEQYF.

In its sample, this clone was seen a few times. The CDR3 spells CASSFVGSYEQYF. The CDR3, as DNA: TGTGCCAGCAGTTTCGTCGGCTCCTACGAGCAGTACTTC. The rearrangement uses TRBV28 and TRBJ2-7; no definite D call. CDR3 length equals 13 residues. V lost 3 bases to trimming and J lost 0 bases, with 6 bases between them. CDR1 and CDR2 (germline): MDHEN, SYDVKM.

This clone showed up just a few times. This sequence joins TRBV25-1 and TRBJ2-6; TRBD2 agrees at 7 bases. V lost 5 bases to trimming and J lost 4 bases; unmatched junction nucleotides: 8. CDR1 is MGHDK and CDR2 is SYGVNS in the germline V gene. The CDR3 sequence is 16 residues long. The CDR3 loop is CASSWGGDPGANVLTF. The CDR3 region has the DNA TGTGCCAGCAGTTGGGGAGGGGATCCCGGGGCCAACGTCCTGACTTTC.

The chain uses TRBV5-1 and TRBJ2-2; weak D call: TRBD1 (6 bases). Deletions cut 0 bases from V and 3 bases from J, with 9 bases between. The CDR3 contains 15 residues. The germline gives CDR1 SGHRS, CDR2 YFSETQ. This chain's CDR3 is CASSLGQDYTGELFF. In nucleotides, the CDR3 is TGCGCCAGCAGCTTGGGACAGGATTACACCGGGGAGCTGTTTTTT.

This clone occurred a few times. The chain is built from TRBV29-1 and TRBJ2-5; TRBD2 matches 7 bases. This CDR3 is 13 amino acids long. Germline V lookup: CDR1 SQVTM, CDR2 ANQGSEA. Trimming cost V 4 bases and J 4 bases; bases outside gene matches: 6. The CDR3 bases are TGCAGCGTTGTGTCTAGCGGAACAGAGACCCAGTACTTC. As protein: CSVVSSGTETQYF.

This clone was recorded a few times. For the CDR3, the DNA is TGTGCCAGCAGCGTACTAGGGGGGGGACCGTCCACAGATACGCAGTATTTT. Translated, it gives CASSVLGGGPSTDTQYF. The chain uses TRBV11-2 and TRBJ2-3, with a possible D match to TRBD2 (7 bases). This CDR3 has 17 amino acids. V dropped 5 bases and J dropped 2 bases, with 20 bases sitting between them. CDR1 and CDR2 from the germline V gene are SGHAT and FQNNGV.

The chain couples TRBV5-1 to TRBJ2-1; D possibly corresponds to TRBD1 (5 bases). Germline V lookup: CDR1 SGHRS, CDR2 YFSETQ. CDR3 length: 15 residues. Trimming took 1 base from V and 8 from J, leaving 16 bases between them. The CDR3 sequence: CASSLPFPVGDEQFF. Here the CDR3 DNA reads TGCGCCAGCAGCTTGCCTTTCCCCGTAGGGGATGAGCAGTTCTTC.

The chain has TRBV14 and TRBJ2-1; weak D call: TRBD2 (6 bases). Germline V gene lookup returns CDR1 SGHDN and CDR2 FVKESK. This CDR3 region has 16 residues. V was trimmed by 4 bases and J by 5 bases, leaving 18 bases between them. The CDR3, as DNA: TGTGCCAGCAGCCGAATGCTAGCGCGAAATAACAATGAGCAGTTCTTC. Translating it yields CASSRMLARNNNEQFF. The complete variable domain, with remaining parts taken from reference TRBV14 and TRBJ2-1, reads EAGVTQFPSHSVIEKGQTVTLRCDPISGHDNLYWYRRVMGKEIKFLLHFVKESKQDESGMPNNRFLAERTGGTYSTLKVQPAELEDSGVYFCASSRMLARNNNEQFFGPGTRLTVL.

This chain links TRBV29-1 with TRBJ1-1; tentatively, D is TRBD1 (5 bases). This CDR3 has 12 amino acids. Germline V gene data show CDR1 as SQVTM and CDR2 as ANQGSEA. Deletions cut 4 bases from V and 9 bases from J, with 15 bases between. In nucleotides, the CDR3 is TGCAGCGTTGGTAACCAACAGGCCAAAGCTTTCTTT. Its translation: CSVGNQQAKAFF.

The chain carries TRBV7-8 and TRBJ2-3; 11 bases are a match to TRBD2. The CDR3 has 17 residues. The V gene end was trimmed by 1 base and the J gene end by 5 bases; junction bases not matched to a gene: 8. Per germline, CDR1 SGHVS and CDR2 FQNEAQ. This CDR3 reads CASSLGLTSGTVDTQYF. CDR3 bases: TGTGCCAGCAGCTTAGGTTTGACTAGCGGGACGGTAGATACGCAGTATTTT.

This clone was counted only a few times. V gene TRBV7-8 combines with J gene TRBJ1-1, with 7 bases fitting TRBD1. CDR1 is SGHVS, CDR2 FQNEAQ, per germline. V was pared by 5 bases and J by 5 bases, with 11 bases of the junction left unmatched. The CDR3 loop spans 15 amino acids. The CDR3 region has the DNA TGTGCCAGCAGCCCCCCAGGGGGGCAGAGGACTGAAGCTTTCTTT. This codes for CASSPPGGQRTEAFF.

This clone was counted between two and nine times. This rearrangement joins TRBV30 to TRBJ2-1; the D gene is possibly TRBD1 (6 bases). CDR3 length: 13 amino acids. The germline V and J ends were trimmed by 4 bases and 2 bases, with 9 bases remaining between them. Germline CDR1 and CDR2: GTSNPN and SVGIG (reference sequence). The CDR3 DNA follows: TGTGCCTGGACGTGGGACACCTACAATGAGCAGTTCTTC. Protein sequence: CAWTWDTYNEQFF.

CDR3 sequence (DNA): TGTGCCAGCAGCTTAGTGACAGAGAACTATGGCTACACCTTC. Translating gives CASSLVTENYGYTF. V gene TRBV7-9 combines with J gene TRBJ1-2; a weak D match, TRBD1 (5 bases). CDR1 is SEHNR, CDR2 FQNEAQ, per germline (reference sequence). V lost 1 base and J 2 bases, leaving 8 bases between the germline ends. This CDR3 spans 14 amino acids.

This chain connects TRBV30 to TRBJ1-2; D remains unclear. Trimming removed 2 bases at V and 3 bases at J, with 7 bases between. Germline V CDR1 and CDR2: GTSNPN, SVGIG (reference sequence). This CDR3 has 12 residues. CDR3 protein: CAWSLSDYGYTF. CDR3 bases: TGTGCCTGGAGTCTGTCTGACTATGGCTACACCTTC.